Included here is one T cell receptor beta chain sequence, with context. This sample was taken from a study of blood T cell repertoires in COVID-19. Across the study: From the United States, Italy and Spain came samples of acute and convalescent COVID-19. From T cells, B-cell-depleted T cells, or PBMCs came the material, which was cDNA or gDNA.

J gave up 0 bases and V 5 bases, and 5 bases lay outside the gene matches. The germline gives CDR1 LNHDA, CDR2 SQIVND (reference sequence). CDR3 size: 17 residues. Study processing details: Amplified reference gene primers provided the basis for estimating nucleated cell counts. The assay was immunoSEQ multiplex PCR, and TCRdb's table has in-frame clones only and misses some. Clone size and V and J calls were adopted from that table, with D and trimming inferred from the DNA. The table has 110,000 or so clones, around 89% seen once. The chain combines TRBV19 with TRBJ2-6; 9 nucleotides match TRBD1. The sample comprised peripheral blood. The clonotype was recovered from a human donor with acute or convalescent COVID-19. The donor label of this sample is uncertain. CDR3 protein: CASSPGTGLSGANVLTF. The CDR3, as DNA: TGTGCCAGTAGTCCCGGGACAGGGCTCTCTGGGGCCAACGTCCTGACTTTC.